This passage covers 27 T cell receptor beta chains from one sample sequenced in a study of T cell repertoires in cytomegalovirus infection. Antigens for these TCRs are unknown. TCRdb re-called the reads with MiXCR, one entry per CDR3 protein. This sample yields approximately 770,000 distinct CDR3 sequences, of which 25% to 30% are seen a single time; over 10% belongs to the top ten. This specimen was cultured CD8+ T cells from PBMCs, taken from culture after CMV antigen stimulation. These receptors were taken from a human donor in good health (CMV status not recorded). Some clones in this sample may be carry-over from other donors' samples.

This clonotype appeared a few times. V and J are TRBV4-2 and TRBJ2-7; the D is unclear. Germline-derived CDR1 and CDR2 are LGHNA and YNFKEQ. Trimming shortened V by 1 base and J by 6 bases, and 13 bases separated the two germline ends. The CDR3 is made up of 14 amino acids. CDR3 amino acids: CASSQAQGHIEQYF. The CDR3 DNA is TGTGCCAGCAGCCAAGCCCAAGGGCATATCGAGCAGTACTTC.

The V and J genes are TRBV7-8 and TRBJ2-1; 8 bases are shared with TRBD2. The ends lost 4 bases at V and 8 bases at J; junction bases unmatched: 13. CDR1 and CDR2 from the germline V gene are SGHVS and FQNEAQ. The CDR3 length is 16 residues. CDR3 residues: CASSSMFSGGGDEQFF. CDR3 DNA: TGTGCCAGCAGCTCTATGTTCAGCGGGGGAGGCGATGAGCAGTTCTTC. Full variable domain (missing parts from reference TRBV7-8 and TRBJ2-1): GAGVSQSPRYKVAKRGQDVALRCDPISGHVSLFWYQQALGQGPEFLTYFQNEAQLDKSGLPSDRFFAERPEGSVSTLKIQRTQQEDSAVYLCASSSMFSGGGDEQFFGPGTRLTVL.

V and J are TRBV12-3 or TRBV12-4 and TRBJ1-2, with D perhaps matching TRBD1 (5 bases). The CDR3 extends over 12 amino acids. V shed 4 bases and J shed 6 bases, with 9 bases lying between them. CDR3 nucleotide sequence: TGTGCCAGCAGTTACGGGACGGATGGCTACACCTTC. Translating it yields CASSYGTDGYTF.

The CDR3 loop reads CASSERTGAETQYF. CDR3 DNA sequence: TGTGCCAGCAGCGAACGGACAGGGGCTGAGACCCAGTACTTC. J is TRBJ2-5 and V is TRBV13, with 9 bases fitting TRBD1. CDR3 length: 14 residues. J was trimmed by 5 bases and V by 5 bases; bases with no gene match: 6. Germline V gene lookup returns CDR1 PRHDT and CDR2 FYEKMQ (reference sequence).

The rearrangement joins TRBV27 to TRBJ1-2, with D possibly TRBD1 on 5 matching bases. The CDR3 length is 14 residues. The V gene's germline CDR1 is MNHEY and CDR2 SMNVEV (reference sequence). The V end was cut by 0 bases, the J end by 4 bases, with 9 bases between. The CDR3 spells CASSLSGVGYGYTF. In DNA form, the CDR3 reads TGTGCCAGCAGTTTATCAGGGGTTGGCTATGGCTACACCTTC.

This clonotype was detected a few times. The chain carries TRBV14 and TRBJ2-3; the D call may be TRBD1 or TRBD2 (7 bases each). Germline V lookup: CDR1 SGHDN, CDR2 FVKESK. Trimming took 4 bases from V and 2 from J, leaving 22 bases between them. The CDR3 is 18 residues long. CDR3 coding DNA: TGTGCCAGCAGCCTCGACCTGAGGGGAGGGGGCACCACAGATACGCAGTATTTT. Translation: CASSLDLRGGGTTDTQYF.

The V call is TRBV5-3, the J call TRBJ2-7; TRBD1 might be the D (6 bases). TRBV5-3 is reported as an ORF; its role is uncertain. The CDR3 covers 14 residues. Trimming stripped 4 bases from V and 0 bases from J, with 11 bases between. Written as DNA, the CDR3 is TGTGCCAGAAGCGTCCGGGACACCTCCTACGAGCAGTACTTC. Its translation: CARSVRDTSYEQYF.

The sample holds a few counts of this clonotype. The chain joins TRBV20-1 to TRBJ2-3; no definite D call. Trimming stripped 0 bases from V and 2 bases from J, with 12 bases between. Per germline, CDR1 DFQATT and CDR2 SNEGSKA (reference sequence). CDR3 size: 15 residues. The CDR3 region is CSARDDKDDTDTQYF. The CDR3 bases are TGCAGTGCTAGAGATGATAAGGACGACACAGATACGCAGTATTTT.

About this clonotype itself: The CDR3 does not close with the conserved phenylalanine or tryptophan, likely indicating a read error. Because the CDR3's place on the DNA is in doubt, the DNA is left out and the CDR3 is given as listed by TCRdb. The chain's CDR3 is CASSGGQDIRI. This chain connects TRBV7-2 to TRBJ1-2; no DNA check was done on the table's D call, TRBD1. Germline values: CDR1 SGHTA, CDR2 FQGNSA. With termini counted, the CDR3 has 11 amino acids.

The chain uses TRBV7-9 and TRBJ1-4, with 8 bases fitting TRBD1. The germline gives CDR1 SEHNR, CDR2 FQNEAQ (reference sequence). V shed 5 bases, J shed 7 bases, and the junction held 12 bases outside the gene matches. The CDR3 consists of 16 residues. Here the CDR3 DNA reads TGTGCCAGCAGCCATGACAGGGGCTACTATACTGAAAAACTGTTTTTT. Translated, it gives CASSHDRGYYTEKLFF.

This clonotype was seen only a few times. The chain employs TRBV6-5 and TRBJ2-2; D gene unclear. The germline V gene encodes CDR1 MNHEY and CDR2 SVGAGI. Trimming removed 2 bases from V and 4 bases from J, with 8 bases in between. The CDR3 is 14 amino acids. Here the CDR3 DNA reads TGTGCCAGCAGTTACGGCCAGATCACCGGGGAGCTGTTTTTT. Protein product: CASSYGQITGELFF.

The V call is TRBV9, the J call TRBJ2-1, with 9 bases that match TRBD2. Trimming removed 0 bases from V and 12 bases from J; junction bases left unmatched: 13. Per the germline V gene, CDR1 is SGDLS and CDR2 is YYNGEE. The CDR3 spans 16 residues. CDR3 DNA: TGTGCCAGCAGCGTAGGATCCAGCGGGGGGCCGGCGAGGCAGTTCTTC. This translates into CASSVGSSGGPARQFF.

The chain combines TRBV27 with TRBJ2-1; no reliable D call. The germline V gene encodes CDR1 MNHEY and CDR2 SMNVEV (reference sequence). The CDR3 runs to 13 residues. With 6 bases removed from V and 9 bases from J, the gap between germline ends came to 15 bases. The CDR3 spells CASSFQRLGEQFF. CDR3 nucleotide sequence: TGTGCCAGCAGCTTTCAGAGGCTAGGTGAGCAGTTCTTC.

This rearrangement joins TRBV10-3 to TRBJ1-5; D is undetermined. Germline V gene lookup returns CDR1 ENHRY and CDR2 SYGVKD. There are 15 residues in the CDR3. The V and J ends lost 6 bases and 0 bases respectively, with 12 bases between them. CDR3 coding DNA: TGTGCCATCAGGGACCACAGAAATAGCAATCAGCCCCAGCATTTT. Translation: CAIRDHRNSNQPQHF.

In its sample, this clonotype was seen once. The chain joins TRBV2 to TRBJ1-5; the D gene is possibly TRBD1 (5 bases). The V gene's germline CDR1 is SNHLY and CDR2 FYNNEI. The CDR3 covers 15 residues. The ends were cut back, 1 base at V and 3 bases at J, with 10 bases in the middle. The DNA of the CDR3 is TGTGCCAGCAGTGAAGGGGGCAGGGCCAATCAGCCCCAGCATTTT. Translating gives CASSEGGRANQPQHF.

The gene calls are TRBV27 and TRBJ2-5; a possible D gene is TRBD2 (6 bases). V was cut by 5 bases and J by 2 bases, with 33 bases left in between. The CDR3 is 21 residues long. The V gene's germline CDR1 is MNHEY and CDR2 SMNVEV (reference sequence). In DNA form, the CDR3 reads TGTGCCAGCAGTGCCCGGCGGGTGGCAGGGCCGGGGGTTGGGGTACAAGAGACCCAGTACTTC. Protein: CASSARRVAGPGVGVQETQYF.

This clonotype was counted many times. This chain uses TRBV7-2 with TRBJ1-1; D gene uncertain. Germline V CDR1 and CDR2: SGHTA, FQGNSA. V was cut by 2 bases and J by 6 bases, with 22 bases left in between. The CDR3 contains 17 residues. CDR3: CASSLLDIWAGGAEAFF. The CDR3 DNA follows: TGTGCCAGCAGCTTACTAGATATCTGGGCGGGTGGCGCTGAAGCTTTCTTT.

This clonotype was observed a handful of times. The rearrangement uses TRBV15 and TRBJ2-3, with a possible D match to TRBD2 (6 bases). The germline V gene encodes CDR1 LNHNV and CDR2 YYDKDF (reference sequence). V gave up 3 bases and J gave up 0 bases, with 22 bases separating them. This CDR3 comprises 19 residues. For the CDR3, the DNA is TGTGCCACCAGCAGTGGCCAGGGATTGGAGGGACCTAGCACAGATACGCAGTATTTT. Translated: CATSSGQGLEGPSTDTQYF.

In DNA form, the CDR3 reads TGTGCCAGCAGTTTTATAGCGTCTTACAATGAGCAGTTCTTC. Translation: CASSFIASYNEQFF. This chain links TRBV27 with TRBJ2-1, with TRBD2 as a possible D gene (5 bases). V was shortened by 3 bases and J by 4 bases, with 10 bases between the two germline ends. The CDR3 extends over 14 amino acids. Germline V gene lookup returns CDR1 MNHEY and CDR2 SMNVEV (reference sequence).

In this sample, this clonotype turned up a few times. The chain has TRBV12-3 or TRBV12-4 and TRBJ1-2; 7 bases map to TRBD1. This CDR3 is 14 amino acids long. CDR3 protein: CAAMGEGADYGYTF. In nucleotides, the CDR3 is TGTGCGGCCATGGGGGAGGGGGCAGACTATGGCTACACCTTC.

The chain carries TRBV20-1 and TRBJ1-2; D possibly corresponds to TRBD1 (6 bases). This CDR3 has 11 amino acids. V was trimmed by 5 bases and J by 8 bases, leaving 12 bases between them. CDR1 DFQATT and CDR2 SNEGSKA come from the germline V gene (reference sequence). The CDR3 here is CSAVAQGGYTF. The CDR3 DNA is TGCAGTGCTGTGGCGCAGGGGGGCTACACCTTC.

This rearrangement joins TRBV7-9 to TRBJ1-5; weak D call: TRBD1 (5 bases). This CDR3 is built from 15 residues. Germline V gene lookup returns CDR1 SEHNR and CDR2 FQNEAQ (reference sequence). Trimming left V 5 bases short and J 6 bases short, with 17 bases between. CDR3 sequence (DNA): TGTGCCAGCAGCGCCCCGGGGAGGGGAGGTCAGCCCCAGCATTTT. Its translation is CASSAPGRGGQPQHF.

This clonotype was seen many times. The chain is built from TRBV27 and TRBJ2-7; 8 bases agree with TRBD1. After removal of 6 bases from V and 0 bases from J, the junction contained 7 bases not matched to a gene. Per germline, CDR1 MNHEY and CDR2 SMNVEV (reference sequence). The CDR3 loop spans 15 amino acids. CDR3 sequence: CASSLGQASSYEQYF. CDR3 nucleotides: TGTGCCAGCAGCCTGGGACAGGCGAGCTCCTACGAGCAGTACTTC.

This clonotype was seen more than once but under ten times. The CDR3 spells CASSPLVLNYGYTF. As DNA, the CDR3 is TGTGCCAGCAGTCCTCTCGTACTTAACTATGGCTACACCTTC. The genes are TRBV6-7 and TRBJ1-2, with D hard to call. TRBV6-7 is filed as an ORF, its function uncertain. Trimming removed 5 bases at V and 1 base at J, with 11 bases between. The length of the CDR3 is 14 residues.

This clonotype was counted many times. CDR3 in DNA: TGTGCCAGCAGCCCCGGACGCATCTACGAGCAGTACGTC. It encodes CASSPGRIYEQYV. V gene TRBV7-2 combines with J gene TRBJ2-7; D ambiguous. CDR3 length: 13 amino acids. CDR1 and CDR2 from the germline V gene are SGHTA and FQGNSA. Trimming removed 5 bases from V and 3 bases from J, with 11 bases in between.

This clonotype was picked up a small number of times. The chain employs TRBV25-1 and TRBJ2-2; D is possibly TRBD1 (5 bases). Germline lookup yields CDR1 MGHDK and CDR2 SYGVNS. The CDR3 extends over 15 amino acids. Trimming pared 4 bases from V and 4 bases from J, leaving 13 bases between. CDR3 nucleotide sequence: TGTGCCAGCAGTGGCCTTCGAGACAGCACCGGGGAGCTGTTTTTT. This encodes CASSGLRDSTGELFF. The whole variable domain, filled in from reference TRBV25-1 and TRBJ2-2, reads EADIYQTPRYLVIGTGKKITLECSQTMGHDKMYWYQQDPGMELHLIHYSYGVNSTEKGDLSSESTVSRIRTEHFPLTLESARPSHTSQYLCASSGLRDSTGELFFGEGSRLTVL.

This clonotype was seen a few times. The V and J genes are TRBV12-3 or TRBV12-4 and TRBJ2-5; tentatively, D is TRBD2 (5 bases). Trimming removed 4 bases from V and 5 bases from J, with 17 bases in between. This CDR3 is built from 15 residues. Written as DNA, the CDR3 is TGTGCCAGCAGTTCAGACTACGCCCCAAGCGAGACCCAGTACTTC. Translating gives CASSSDYAPSETQYF.